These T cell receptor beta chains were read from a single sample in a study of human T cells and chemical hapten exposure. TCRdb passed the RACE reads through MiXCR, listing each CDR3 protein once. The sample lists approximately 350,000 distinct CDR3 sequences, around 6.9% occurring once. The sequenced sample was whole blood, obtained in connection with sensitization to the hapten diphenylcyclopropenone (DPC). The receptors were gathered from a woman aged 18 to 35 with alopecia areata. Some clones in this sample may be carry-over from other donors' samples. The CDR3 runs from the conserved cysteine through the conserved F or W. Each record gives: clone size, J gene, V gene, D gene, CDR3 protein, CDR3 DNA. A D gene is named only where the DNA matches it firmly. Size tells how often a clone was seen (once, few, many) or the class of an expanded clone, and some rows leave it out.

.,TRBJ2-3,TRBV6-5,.,CASTRGSSTDTQYF,TGTGCCAGCACCCGGGGTTCTAGCACAGATACGCAGTATTTT
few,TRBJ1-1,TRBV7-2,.,CASSLQAWNTEAFF,TGTGCCAGCAGCTTACAGGCTTGGAACACTGAAGCTTTCTTT
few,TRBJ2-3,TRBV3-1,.,CASSQDFVLGDTQYF,TGTGCCAGCAGCCAAGATTTTGTTCTAGGAGATACGCAGTATTTT
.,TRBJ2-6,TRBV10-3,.,CAFGAASGFGANVLTF,TGTGCCTTCGGGGCAGCCAGCGGATTTGGGGCCAACGTCCTGACTTTC
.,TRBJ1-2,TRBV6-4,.,CASSDSTGLNGYTF,TGTGCCAGCAGTGACTCGACAGGTCTTAATGGCTACACCTTC
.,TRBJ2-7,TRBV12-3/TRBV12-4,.,CASSLWQASYEQYF,TGTGCCAGCAGTTTGTGGCAGGCGTCCTACGAGCAGTACTTC
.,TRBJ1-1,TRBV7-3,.,CASSLSPGVVASEAFF,TGTGCCAGCAGCTTAAGCCCGGGGGTGGTGGCTTCTGAAGCTTTCTTT
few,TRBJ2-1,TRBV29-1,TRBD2,CSVGSTSGSIVDEQFF,TGCAGCGTCGGGTCGACTAGCGGGTCCATCGTGGATGAGCAGTTCTTC
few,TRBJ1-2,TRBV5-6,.,CASSLGLVYGYTF,TGTGCCAGCAGCTTGGGACTGGTCTATGGCTACACCTTC
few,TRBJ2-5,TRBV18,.,CASSPPMTQETQYF,TGTGCCAGCTCACCACCGATGACACAAGAGACCCAGTACTTC
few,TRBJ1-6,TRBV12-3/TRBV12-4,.,CASSSPGFRNSPLHF,TGTGCCAGCAGTTCCCCCGGCTTCAGAAATTCACCCCTCCACTTT
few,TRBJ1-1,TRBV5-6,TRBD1,CASRINLGQMNTEAFF,TGTGCCAGCAGGATCAACCTGGGACAGATGAACACTGAAGCTTTCTTT
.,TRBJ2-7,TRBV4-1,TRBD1,CASSQGDRDAYEQYF,TGCGCCAGCAGCCAAGGGGACAGGGATGCCTACGAGCAGTACTTC
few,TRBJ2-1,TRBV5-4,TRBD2,CASSLDGGVPGQQFF,TGTGCCAGCAGCTTGGACGGGGGGGTCCCCGGGCAGCAGTTCTTC
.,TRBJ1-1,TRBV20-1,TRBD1,CSAREGQGATEAFF,TGCAGTGCTAGAGAGGGACAGGGGGCCACTGAAGCTTTCTTT
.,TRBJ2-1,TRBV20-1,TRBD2,CSASPSSGGYNEQFF,TGCAGTGCTAGCCCTTCTAGCGGGGGATACAATGAGCAGTTCTTC
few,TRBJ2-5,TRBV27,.,CASSLSGNQETQYF,TGTGCCAGCAGTTTATCCGGTAACCAAGAGACCCAGTACTTC
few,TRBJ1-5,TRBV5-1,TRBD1,CASSLAPSHRGSNQPQHF,TGCGCCAGCAGCCTCGCCCCCTCGCACAGGGGAAGCAATCAGCCCCAGCATTTT
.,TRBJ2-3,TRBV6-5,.,CASSLNPTLARDTQYF,TGTGCCAGCAGTTTAAACCCGACCCTCGCCAGGGATACGCAGTATTTT
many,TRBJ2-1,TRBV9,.,CASSVGGGSYNEQFF,TGTGCCAGCAGCGTAGGTGGGGGCTCCTACAATGAGCAGTTCTTC
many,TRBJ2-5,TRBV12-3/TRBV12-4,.,CASSSDGQETQYF,TGTGCCAGCAGTTCCGACGGTCAAGAGACCCAGTACTTC
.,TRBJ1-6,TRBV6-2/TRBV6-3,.,CASSNNLKNWDSPLHF,TGTGCCAGCAGTAATAACCTGAAGAACTGGGATTCACCCCTCCACTTT
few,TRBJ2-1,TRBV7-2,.,CASSFATVNNEQFF,TGTGCCAGCAGCTTCGCAACTGTTAACAATGAGCAGTTCTTC
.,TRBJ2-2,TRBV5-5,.,CASSLEAGFGELFF,TGTGCCAGCAGCTTGGAGGCAGGGTTCGGGGAGCTGTTTTTT
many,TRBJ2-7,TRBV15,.,CATSGGTESYEQYF,TGTGCCACCAGCGGAGGGACTGAATCCTACGAGCAGTACTTC
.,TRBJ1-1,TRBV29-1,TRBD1,CSVEYRGGSTEAFF,TGCAGCGTTGAGTACAGGGGGGGTTCGACTGAAGCTTTCTTT
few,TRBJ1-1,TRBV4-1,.,CASSHSGDLNTEAFF,TGCGCCAGCAGCCATTCCGGCGACCTGAACACTGAAGCTTTCTTT
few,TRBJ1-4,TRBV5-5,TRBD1,CASSTPLRDRGEKLFF,TGTGCCAGCAGTACTCCACTTCGGGACAGGGGTGAAAAACTGTTTTTT
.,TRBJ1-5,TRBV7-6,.,CASSLIQGMGQPQHF,TGTGCCAGCAGCTTAATCCAGGGAATGGGGCAGCCCCAGCATTTT
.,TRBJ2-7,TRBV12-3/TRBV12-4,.,CASSRDRSRGYEQYF,TGTGCCAGCAGCCGCGACAGGAGTAGGGGCTACGAGCAGTACTTC
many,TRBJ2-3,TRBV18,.,CASSPRASDTQYF,TGTGCCAGCTCACCACGTGCGTCAGATACGCAGTATTTT
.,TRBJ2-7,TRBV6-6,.,CASSFRDNYEQYF,TGTGCCAGCAGTTTCCGGGACAACTACGAGCAGTACTTC
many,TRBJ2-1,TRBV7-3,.,CASSLTGNNEQFF,TGTGCCAGCAGCTTAACAGGAAACAATGAGCAGTTCTTC
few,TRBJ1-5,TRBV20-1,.,CSAPAGNQPQHF,TGCAGTGCCCCGGCGGGCAATCAGCCCCAGCATTTT
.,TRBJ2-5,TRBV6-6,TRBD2,CASSFHLPGLAEETQYF,TGTGCCAGCAGCTTCCATCTACCGGGACTAGCGGAAGAGACCCAGTACTTC
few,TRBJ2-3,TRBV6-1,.,CASNEGPGTQYF,TGTGCCAGCAATGAGGGTCCCGGTACGCAGTATTTT
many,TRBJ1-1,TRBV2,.,CASSVEGNTEAFF,TGTGCCAGCAGCGTAGAGGGGAACACTGAAGCTTTCTTT
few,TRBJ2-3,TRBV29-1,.,CSVDANGDFFSDTQYF,TGCAGCGTTGACGCCAACGGGGATTTCTTTTCAGATACGCAGTATTTT
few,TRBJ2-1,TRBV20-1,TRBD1,CSARSSGTGGYEQFF,TGCAGTGCTAGATCTTCCGGGACAGGGGGCTATGAGCAGTTCTTC
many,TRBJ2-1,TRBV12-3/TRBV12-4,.,CASSLGEPNEQFF,TGTGCCAGCAGTTTGGGCGAGCCCAATGAGCAGTTCTTC
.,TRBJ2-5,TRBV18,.,CASSPPEGNQYF,TGTGCCAGCTCACCACCGGAGGGGAACCAGTACTTC
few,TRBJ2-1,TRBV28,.,CATTETRAEYNEQFF,TGTGCCACCACCGAGACCCGGGCAGAATACAATGAGCAGTTCTTC
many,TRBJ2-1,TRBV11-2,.,CASSLSTGNYNEQFF,TGTGCCAGCAGCCTGTCTACAGGAAACTACAATGAGCAGTTCTTC
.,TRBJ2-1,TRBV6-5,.,CASSPVGAELIYNEQFF,TGTGCCAGCAGTCCCGTAGGGGCAGAGCTAATCTACAATGAGCAGTTCTTC
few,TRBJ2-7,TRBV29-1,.,CSVELGATGHTYEQYF,TGCAGCGTTGAGTTGGGGGCTACAGGGCATACCTACGAGCAGTACTTC
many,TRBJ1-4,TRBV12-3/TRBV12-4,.,CASSPRGEKLFF,TGTGCCAGCAGTCCCCGCGGCGAAAAACTGTTTTTT
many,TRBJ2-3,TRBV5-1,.,CASRPGGLGDTQYF,TGCGCCAGCAGACCTGGGGGGCTTGGAGATACGCAGTATTTT
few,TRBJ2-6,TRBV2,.,CASSAQYSGANVLTF,TGTGCCAGCAGTGCACAATACTCTGGGGCCAACGTCCTGACTTTC
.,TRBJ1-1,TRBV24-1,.,CATSDGMNTEAFF,TGTGCCACCAGTGATGGAATGAACACTGAAGCTTTCTTT
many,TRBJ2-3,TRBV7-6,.,CASSSRLGPDTQYF,TGTGCCAGCAGCTCTAGACTAGGGCCAGATACGCAGTATTTT
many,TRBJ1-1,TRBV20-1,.,CSARVPFHRSLNTEAFF,TGCAGTGCTAGGGTCCCTTTTCACAGGTCCCTGAACACTGAAGCTTTCTTT
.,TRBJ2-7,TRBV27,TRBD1,CASGPGTDPSYEQYF,TGTGCCAGCGGACCCGGGACAGATCCTTCCTACGAGCAGTACTTC
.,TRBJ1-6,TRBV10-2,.,CASSPPQENSPLHF,TGCGCCAGCAGTCCACCTCAGGAAAATTCACCCCTCCACTTT
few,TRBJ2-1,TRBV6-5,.,CASSYTGVGGDTEQFF,TGTGCCAGCAGTTACACTGGCGTTGGGGGCGATACTGAGCAGTTCTTC
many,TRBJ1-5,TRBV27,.,CASSLMVSSNQPQHF,TGTGCCAGCAGTTTAATGGTTTCTAGCAATCAGCCCCAGCATTTT
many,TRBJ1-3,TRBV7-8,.,CASTRDPTRNTIYF,TGTGCCAGCACCCGTGACCCTACGCGAAACACCATATATTTT
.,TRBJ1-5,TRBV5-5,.,CASSLNPALDIGTQHF,TGTGCCAGCAGCTTGAATCCGGCACTAGACATCGGTACCCAGCATTTT
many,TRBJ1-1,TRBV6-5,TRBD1,CASSSGQGLAFF,TGTGCCAGCAGTTCAGGACAGGGTTTAGCTTTCTTT
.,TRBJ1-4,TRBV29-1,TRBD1,CSVEIVFWDRGRETNEKLFF,TGCAGCGTTGAGATCGTGTTTTGGGACAGGGGGCGCGAAACTAATGAAAAACTGTTTTTT